These 22 T cell receptor beta chains originate from one sample sequenced in a study of T cell changes during pregnancy in multiple sclerosis. Clones were sequenced by immunoSEQ multiplex PCR, and TCRdb holds only the in-frame ones, with some missing. The table records around 69,000 clones, roughly 92% of them present only once. Sample: peripheral blood, taken in the third trimester of pregnancy. These receptors all stem from a female donor with multiple sclerosis, enrolled in a pregnancy study.

This chain uses TRBV30 with TRBJ1-5; no firm D call. The CDR3 is 12 amino acids. Germline V CDR1 and CDR2: GTSNPN, SVGIG (reference sequence). V dropped 2 bases and J dropped 9 bases, with 11 bases sitting between them. In DNA, the CDR3 is TGTGCCTGGAGTTCCCCTACGGGGCCCCAGCATTTT. Its translation: CAWSSPTGPQHF.

This clone was picked up one time. The chain carries TRBV4-1 and TRBJ1-5; 9 bases agree with TRBD1. In germline, CDR1 is MGHRA, CDR2 YSYEKL. The CDR3 sequence is 17 residues long. The ends lost 0 bases at V and 3 bases at J; junction bases unmatched: 6. The CDR3 DNA is TGCGCCAGCAGCCAAGAAGTAACAGGGGGCTTCAATCAGCCCCAGCATTTT. It codes for CASSQEVTGGFNQPQHF.

The chain recombines TRBV5-1 with TRBJ2-3; tentative D call: TRBD2 (6 bases). Germline CDR1 and CDR2: SGHRS and YFSETQ. Trimming cost V 3 bases and J 3 bases, with 14 bases left between them. The CDR3 runs to 15 residues. The CDR3 bases are TGCGCCAGCAGCTGGGAGGAGGGTTTAACAGATACGCAGTATTTT. This encodes CASSWEEGLTDTQYF.

Notes on this clone: Relative to the germline gene, one junction end is altered; a read error may explain this. The chain carries TRBV19 and TRBJ2-5; 7 bases agree with TRBD1. CDR1 and CDR2 from the germline V gene are LNHDA and SQIVND (reference sequence). The CDR3 loop spans 13 amino acids. In DNA form, the CDR3 reads TGTGCCAGCAGTACAGGGGCTATCGAGACCCAGTACTTC. Translation gives CASSTGAIETQYF.

The chain uses TRBV18 and TRBJ2-1; a possible D gene is TRBD2 (7 bases). This CDR3 comprises 15 residues. V was trimmed by 3 bases and J by 7 bases, leaving 16 bases between them. Per the germline V gene, CDR1 is KGHSH and CDR2 is LQKENI. In DNA, the CDR3 is TGTGCCAGCTCACCGGGTACAGGGAGGGGTAATGAGCAGTTCTTC. Translation: CASSPGTGRGNEQFF. Combining the CDR3 with reference TRBV18 and TRBJ2-1 gives the whole variable domain NAGVMQNPRHLVRRRGQEARLRCSPMKGHSHVYWYRQLPEEGLKFMVYLQKENIIDESGMPKERFSAEFPKEGPSILRIQQVVRGDSAAYFCASSPGTGRGNEQFFGPGTRLTVL.

The gene calls are TRBV6-1 and TRBJ1-1; D is possibly TRBD1 (6 bases). CDR3 size: 15 residues. Trimming stripped 2 bases from V and 11 bases from J, with 21 bases between. Germline lookup yields CDR1 MNHNS and CDR2 SASEGT. The DNA of the CDR3 is TGTGCCAGCAGTGAATTTGGGGGCGCCGAGGGAGAGGCTTTCTTT. Translation gives CASSEFGGAEGEAFF.

This chain links TRBV19 with TRBJ1-5; no clear D gene. Germline V gene lookup returns CDR1 LNHDA and CDR2 SQIVND (reference sequence). Trimming took off 3 bases at V and 9 bases at J, with 15 bases between the two ends. This CDR3 is built from 14 residues. The CDR3 reads CASSINRGSGPQHF. In DNA form, the CDR3 reads TGTGCCAGTAGTATCAATCGGGGTTCGGGGCCCCAGCATTTT.

The CDR3 sequence is CASSPGQGNTEAFF. The CDR3 nucleotides read TGTGCCAGCAGTCCGGGACAAGGGAACACTGAAGCTTTCTTT. The chain links TRBV27 to TRBJ1-1; D perhaps matches TRBD1 (6 bases). The germline V and J ends were trimmed by 5 bases and 1 base, with 11 bases remaining between them. Germline V gene lookup returns CDR1 MNHEY and CDR2 SMNVEV (reference sequence). This CDR3 region has 14 residues.

The genes are TRBV5-4 and TRBJ2-1; 7 bases fit TRBD2. The CDR3 runs to 12 residues. The J segment lost 9 bases and the V segment lost 3 bases, leaving 3 bases of the junction unmatched. Looked up from germline, CDR1 is SGHNT and CDR2 is YYREEE (reference sequence). The CDR3 DNA follows: TGTGCCAGCAGCTCCCGCGGGAGTGAGCAGTTCTTC. Residues: CASSSRGSEQFF.

J is TRBJ1-5 and V is TRBV6-1; D not certain. V was cut by 6 bases and J by 2 bases, with 8 bases left in between. The CDR3 extends over 13 amino acids. Germline V gives CDR1 MNHNS, CDR2 SASEGT. In DNA, the CDR3 is TGTGCCAGCAGGGTAGCTGGCAATCAGCCCCAGCATTTT. Amino acid sequence: CASRVAGNQPQHF.

This clone came up once. The chain combines TRBV5-1 with TRBJ2-2, with 8 bases fitting TRBD1. The CDR3 loop spans 15 amino acids. The ends lost 3 bases at V and 1 base at J; junction bases unmatched: 2. From germline, CDR1 is SGHRS and CDR2 YFSETQ. The CDR3 DNA reads TGCGCCAGCAGCTCCGGGACAGGGAACACCGGGGAGCTGTTTTTT. Its translation: CASSSGTGNTGELFF.

The gene calls are TRBV2 and TRBJ2-7, with a possible D match to TRBD2 (5 bases). This CDR3 is built from 16 residues. V was pared by 4 bases and J by 7 bases, with 23 bases between. In germline, CDR1 is SNHLY, CDR2 FYNNEI. CDR3 DNA: TGTGCCAGCAGTGCTGTACCGGGGAAGGTTTCGGAAGAGCAGTACTTC. Translating gives CASSAVPGKVSEEQYF.

The chain links TRBV27 to TRBJ2-2; 8 bases are a match to TRBD1. Germline loops: CDR1 MNHEY, CDR2 SMNVEV (reference sequence). V trimming: 6 bases; J trimming: 5 bases; junction bases outside the gene matches: 2. The CDR3 has 13 residues. The chain's CDR3 is CASRNRGTGELFF. The DNA of the CDR3 is TGTGCCAGCAGGAACAGGGGGACCGGGGAGCTGTTTTTT.

The chain uses TRBV5-1 and TRBJ1-1; no clear D. This CDR3 has 16 residues. V gave up 0 bases and J gave up 4 bases, with 16 bases separating them. Germline CDR1 and CDR2: SGHRS and YFSETQ. CDR3 coding DNA: TGCGCCAGCAGCTTGGGGTCCTCCCTGAGTAGCACTGAAGCTTTCTTT. Protein product: CASSLGSSLSSTEAFF.

This chain joins TRBV11-2 and TRBJ2-2, with 7 nucleotides matching TRBD1. The trim removed 5 bases at V and 5 bases at J, leaving 11 bases unmatched. Germline CDR1 and CDR2: SGHAT and FQNNGV. The CDR3 runs 16 residues. CDR3 nucleotides: TGTGCCAGCAGCCTAAGGGGGCAGGGGACGACCGGGGAGCTGTTTTTT. Translation gives CASSLRGQGTTGELFF.

The chain is built from TRBV5-4 and TRBJ2-1, with TRBD2 matching 11 bases. The CDR3 loop spans 15 amino acids. In germline, CDR1 is SGHNT, CDR2 YYREEE (reference sequence). Trimming took 7 bases from V and 2 from J; bases not matched to a gene: 5. CDR3 sequence reads: CASHGTSGTYNEQFF. The CDR3 nucleotides are TGTGCCAGCCACGGGACTAGCGGAACCTACAATGAGCAGTTCTTC.

The chain is built from TRBV20-1 and TRBJ1-1, with a possible D match to TRBD1 (5 bases). V shed 5 bases and J shed 1 base, with 5 bases lying between them. The CDR3 spans 11 residues. Germline assignment: CDR1 DFQATT and CDR2 SNEGSKA (reference sequence). The CDR3: CSAGQNTEAFF. The CDR3 DNA reads TGCAGTGCTGGACAGAACACTGAAGCTTTCTTT.

This chain uses TRBV6-1 with TRBJ1-5; 9 nucleotides line up with TRBD1. In germline, CDR1 is MNHNS, CDR2 SASEGT. The CDR3 length is 17 residues. V was clipped by 0 bases and J by 2 bases; unmatched bases: 5. The CDR3 coding sequence is TGTGCCAGCAGTGAAGCAGGGACAGGGAGGGGCAATCAGCCCCAGCATTTT. Its translation is CASSEAGTGRGNQPQHF.

The chain recombines TRBV6-5 with TRBJ1-3, with D perhaps TRBD1 (5 bases). The CDR3 has 15 amino acids. Trimming left V 5 bases short and J 0 bases short, with 11 bases between. CDR1 and CDR2 (germline): MNHEY, SVGAGI. The CDR3 DNA reads TGTGCCAGCAGTCCTGTGGGGGGCTCTGGAAACACCATATATTTT. Residues: CASSPVGGSGNTIYF.

This chain links TRBV29-1 with TRBJ2-5; perhaps TRBD2 as D (6 bases). V shed 3 bases and J shed 4 bases, with 21 bases lying between them. Looked up from germline, CDR1 is SQVTM and CDR2 is ANQGSEA. This CDR3 is 16 amino acids long. CDR3 in amino acids: CSVEKGWSGGGETQYF. For the CDR3, the DNA is TGCAGCGTTGAGAAGGGTTGGAGTGGGGGAGGAGAGACCCAGTACTTC.

The J gene is TRBJ1-5, the V gene TRBV4-1; D uncertain. The CDR3 spans 16 residues. The V gene lost 0 bases and the J gene lost 0 bases, with 9 bases spanning the gap. CDR1 is MGHRA, CDR2 YSYEKL, per germline. The chain's CDR3 is CASSQDGSYSNQPQHF. Written as DNA, the CDR3 is TGCGCCAGCAGCCAAGACGGGTCCTATAGCAATCAGCCCCAGCATTTT.

The chain couples TRBV7-2 to TRBJ1-3; D perhaps matches TRBD1 (5 bases). V dropped 3 bases and J dropped 4 bases, with 10 bases sitting between them. This CDR3 is built from 14 residues. Germline V gene sequence: CDR1 SGHTA, CDR2 FQGNSA. CDR3 in DNA: TGTGCCAGCAGCTTTGGGGGGACCGGAAACACCATATATTTT. Translation gives CASSFGGTGNTIYF.